The sequence of this TCR beta chain was determined in a study of shared clonotypes between healthy human individuals. The V and J ends lost 3 bases and 0 bases respectively, with 14 bases between them. Per the germline V gene, CDR1 is LNHDA and CDR2 is SQIVND (reference sequence). This CDR3 has 16 residues. The CD8 memory fraction combined CD45RO+ cells with TemRA cells (CCR7-negative CD45RA+). Per sorted-subset replicate PCR, input was roughly 220 ng DNA, representing tens of thousands of T cell genomes. Using immunoSEQ multiplex PCR, the repertoire was profiled, and TCRdb retains in-frame clones only, with some absent. Seen here are about 120,000 clones, around 73% observed once, and the top ten hold around 23%.

The sample consisted of memory CD8+ T cells sorted from blood. The subset was: CD45RO+ cells pooled with CCR7-negative TemRA cells. The source of this sequence is a woman aged 25 to 45 in good health. The V call is TRBV19, the J call TRBJ1-1; no clear D. The CDR3 DNA is TGTGCCAGTAGTATTAGGTTTGGCAGGCTGAACACTGAAGCTTTCTTT. It is translated as CASSIRFGRLNTEAFF.